Listed below are T cell receptor beta chains from one sample, sequenced in a study of early T cells in non-severe SARS-CoV-2 infection. TCRdb ran MiXCR on the 5' RACE reads and lists one entry per CDR3 protein. The sample includes approximately 52,000 distinct CDR3 sequences, around 8% of them seen just once. The sequenced sample consisted of whole blood. The receptor source for this set is an adult who was a healthcare worker with PCR-confirmed SARS-CoV-2 infection or an uninfected control (not recorded which). Each CDR3 is given with its conserved first and last residue. D genes are given only for firm matches. The listing skips clone size in some rows; elsewhere it reads once, few, many or a size class.

V gene	D gene	J gene	clone size	CDR3 DNA	CDR3 protein
TRBV4-2	-	TRBJ1-4	many	TGTGCCAGCAGCCAAGATCCCAGGCCTACAAATGAAAAACTGTTTTTT	CASSQDPRPTNEKLFF
TRBV27	TRBD2	TRBJ2-3	-	TGTGCCAGCAGTTTTGGGACTAGCGGTAGCACAGATACGCAGTATTTT	CASSFGTSGSTDTQYF
TRBV20-1	-	TRBJ2-3	few	TGCAGTGCTAGGTCACCTTATGACCCCCCAGATACGCAGTATTTT	CSARSPYDPPDTQYF
TRBV4-1	-	TRBJ1-3	-	TGCGCCAGCAGCCAAGGGTTGCCAGGGGACCGGAGCACCATATATTTT	CASSQGLPGDRSTIYF
TRBV25-1	TRBD2	TRBJ2-2	few	TGTGCCAGCAGTGATGGGACTAGCGGGCCCGCTGGGGAGCTGTTTTTT	CASSDGTSGPAGELFF
TRBV7-2	-	TRBJ1-1	many	TGTGCCAGCAGCTTAGCAACTGAAGCTTTCTTT	CASSLATEAFF
TRBV7-9	TRBD2	TRBJ2-3	-	TGTGCCAGCAGCTTAGGAGCGGGGGAGGCAGATACGCAGTATTTT	CASSLGAGEADTQYF
TRBV12-3/TRBV12-4	-	TRBJ1-1	-	TGTGCCAGCAGTTTAATCTGGGGGCTGAACACTGAAGCTTTCTTT	CASSLIWGLNTEAFF
TRBV19	-	TRBJ1-4	few	TGTGCCAGTGGAGTCCAGGGGAATGAAAAACTGTTTTTT	CASGVQGNEKLFF
TRBV24-1	-	TRBJ2-3	-	TGTGCCACCAGTGATCATGCGAATACGCAGTATTTT	CATSDHANTQYF
TRBV5-4	TRBD1	TRBJ2-2	few	TGTGCCAGCAGCCGGACAGGGACCGGGGAGCTGTTTTTT	CASSRTGTGELFF
TRBV18	-	TRBJ2-4	few	TGTGCCAGCTCACCAGAGGGAGCCAAAAACATTCAGTACTTC	CASSPEGAKNIQYF
TRBV14	-	TRBJ2-5	few	TGTGCCAGCAGCCAAGATCAGCCGGGGGAGACCCAGTACTTC	CASSQDQPGETQYF
TRBV28	-	TRBJ2-2	few	TGTGCCAGCAGTTTAACCGGGAGGAACACCGGGGAGCTGTTTTTT	CASSLTGRNTGELFF
TRBV6-5	-	TRBJ1-6	-	TGTGCCAGCAGACCGGGACACCTTTCACCCCTCCACTTT	CASRPGHLSPLHF
TRBV27	-	TRBJ1-2	-	TGTGCCAGCAGCCCGGCCAGGCGAGCTAACTATGGCTACACCTTC	CASSPARRANYGYTF
TRBV28	TRBD1	TRBJ2-7	many	TGTGCCAGCAGTAACAGGGGAAGGGCCTACGAGCAGTACTTC	CASSNRGRAYEQYF
TRBV5-5	-	TRBJ2-1	many	TGTGCCAGCAGCCAACAGGGAGGGTCCTACAATGAGCAGTTCTTC	CASSQQGGSYNEQFF
TRBV11-3	-	TRBJ2-2	-	TGTGCCACCCAGGCAGGTGGTAACACCGGGGAGCTGTTTTTT	CATQAGGNTGELFF
TRBV9	-	TRBJ1-3	many	TGTGCCAGCAGCGTAGCTCACAGGCTTCTTTCTGGAAACACCATATATTTT	CASSVAHRLLSGNTIYF
TRBV12-3/TRBV12-4	-	TRBJ2-1	few	TGTGCCAGCAGTTTCAAGGGTAGGAATGAGCAGTTCTTC	CASSFKGRNEQFF
TRBV3-1	-	TRBJ1-5	many	TGTGCCAGCAGCCAAGAGCCAACCTATAGCAATCAGCCCCAGCATTTT	CASSQEPTYSNQPQHF
TRBV20-1	TRBD2	TRBJ2-1	-	TGCAGTGCTAGGGCAGCGGGAGGGCCTCAATTATCCTACAATGAGCAGTTCTTC	CSARAAGGPQLSYNEQFF
TRBV7-8	TRBD2	TRBJ2-7	few	TGTGCCAGCAGCCCTAGCGGGGTCCACGAGCAGTACTTC	CASSPSGVHEQYF
TRBV10-3	TRBD1	TRBJ1-5	-	TGTGCCATCAGTGTGACAGGGAATAGCAATCAGCCCCAGCATTTT	CAISVTGNSNQPQHF
TRBV9	TRBD1	TRBJ2-1	-	TGTGCCAGCAGCGTGGATCCCGGGACAGGGGTCCGACATGAGCAGTTCTTC	CASSVDPGTGVRHEQFF
TRBV7-3	-	TRBJ2-2	many	TGTGCCAGCAGCCGGGAGAAGGCCACCGGGGAGCTGTTTTTT	CASSREKATGELFF
TRBV6-1	TRBD2	TRBJ2-1	few	TGTGCCAGCAGCGCCACTAGCGGGGGACATAATGAGCAGTTCTTC	CASSATSGGHNEQFF
TRBV10-3	TRBD2	TRBJ2-1	many	TGTGCCATCAGTGACCCCAGCGGGGGAACCTACAATGAGCAGTTCTTC	CAISDPSGGTYNEQFF
TRBV2	TRBD1	TRBJ1-1	few	TGTGCCAGCAGTGAGTTGACAGGGCTGGACACTGAAGCTTTCTTT	CASSELTGLDTEAFF
TRBV5-1	TRBD1	TRBJ2-6	few	TGCGCCAGCAGGGGACAGCTTACCTCTGGGGCCAACGTCCTGACTTTC	CASRGQLTSGANVLTF
TRBV12-3/TRBV12-4	TRBD1	TRBJ2-7	many	TGTGCCAGCAGTCGACAGGGGCGCTACGAGCAGTACTTC	CASSRQGRYEQYF
TRBV7-2	TRBD1	TRBJ2-2	few	TGTGCCAGCAGCCACCGACAGGGTAACACCGGGGAGCTGTTTTTT	CASSHRQGNTGELFF
TRBV30	TRBD1	TRBJ2-7	many	TGTGCCTGGACTAAGGGACAGAGACCCTACGAGCAGTACTTC	CAWTKGQRPYEQYF
TRBV9	-	TRBJ2-1	-	TGTGCCAGCAGCGGGGGTGGGCCCAATGAGCAGTTCTTC	CASSGGGPNEQFF
TRBV6-1	TRBD1	TRBJ1-3	many	TGTGCCAGCAGCCGACAGGGGGACGGAAACACCATATATTTT	CASSRQGDGNTIYF
TRBV20-1	TRBD1	TRBJ1-5	-	TGCAGTGCGAAGGGACAGGCAGTAAATCAGCCCCAGCATTTT	CSAKGQAVNQPQHF
TRBV5-4	-	TRBJ2-3	many	TGTGCCAGCAGCTTGCGGCGGAGCACAGATACGCAGTATTTT	CASSLRRSTDTQYF
TRBV10-3	-	TRBJ2-7	few	TGTGCCATCAGTGAGTCGGCGGAAAAAGAGCAGTACTTC	CAISESAEKEQYF
TRBV5-1	TRBD2	TRBJ2-5	-	TGCGCCAGCAGCCCCAGCCCTAGCGGGGGCTTTTCTTACCAAGAGACCCAGTACTTC	CASSPSPSGGFSYQETQYF
TRBV27	TRBD2	TRBJ2-2	-	TGTGCCAGCAGGCTTAGCGGGGCCGGGGAGCTGTTTTTT	CASRLSGAGELFF
TRBV14	-	TRBJ1-1	many	TGTGCCAGCAGCCAAGATGAGGGTCGGCGGGCTTTCTTT	CASSQDEGRRAFF
TRBV9	-	TRBJ2-7	many	TGTGCCAGCAGCGCCCCCGGGACTTACGAGCAGTACTTC	CASSAPGTYEQYF
TRBV12-3/TRBV12-4	-	TRBJ2-7	few	TGTGCCAGCAGAACCAACGGCGCCGAGCAGTACTTC	CASRTNGAEQYF
TRBV7-9	-	TRBJ2-7	-	TGTGCCAGCAGCGGGTCCTACGAGCAGTACTTC	CASSGSYEQYF
TRBV7-2	TRBD1	TRBJ1-5	many	TGTGCCAGCAGCCTGACAGGGGGCGGTCATCAGCCCCAGCATTTT	CASSLTGGGHQPQHF
TRBV20-1	-	TRBJ2-1	few	TGCAGTGCTAGACCCAATCACCGGGAGCAGTTCTTC	CSARPNHREQFF
TRBV5-1	-	TRBJ1-1	-	TGCGCCAGCAGCTTCGTGGGGGCTGAAGCTTTCTTT	CASSFVGAEAFF